Listed below are T cell receptor beta chains from one sample, sequenced in a study of blood T cell repertoires in COVID-19. Profiled with immunoSEQ multiplex PCR; TCRdb holds only in-frame clones, not every one. This sample carries a few hundred thousand clones, about 86% of them seen once, and the ten largest clones take about 2.2%. The sample taken for sequencing was peripheral blood. The receptors originated from a woman aged 45-65 years with acute or convalescent COVID-19. Each CDR3 is given with its conserved first and last residue.

v_call cdr3_aa
TRBV30 CAWTNPYSGFYCYTF
TRBV18 CASSIGTDSYNEQFF
TRBV5-1 CASSPLAGVGANVLTF
TRBV9 CASSADAGEAYEQYF
TRBV27 CASSLPSGQGGLAGKNEQFF
TRBV6-2/TRBV6-3 CASSYDSGGIEQYF
TRBV7-9 CASSVTGDPYGYTF
TRBV4-2 CASSPQGGEQYF
TRBV10-3 CAISHDSASGTEAFF
TRBV7-9 CASSSLWGPQIGHNEQFF
TRBV5-1 CASSLRLAGSTDTQYF
TRBV6-2/TRBV6-3 CASSPGTAAYNEQFF
TRBV14 CASSQENRMYEQYF
TRBV3-1/TRBV3-2 CASSQGRFNQPQHF
TRBV6-4 CASRGLAGAGELFF
TRBV19 CASSVRDRGTEAFF
TRBV5-6 CASRYRDVSGYTF
TRBV9 CASSVAGQGASEQYF
TRBV5-1 CASSLWTQNSPLHF
TRBV19 CASRPGLVSGNTIYF
TRBV19 CASSPRESYEQYF
TRBV5-1 CASSTWTGGIEAFF
TRBV2 CASSADTNQPQHF
TRBV18 CASSPQGEDYGYTF
TRBV2 CASSPGQATNEKLFF
TRBV7-2 CASTRSGGVDEQYF
TRBV24-1 CATSGAQGPDTQYF
TRBV11-2 CASSSTGESPLHF
TRBV5-1 CASSLGSSGTYEQYF
TRBV18 CASSPPAGLYGQYF
TRBV24-1 CATSDLGQPPYTGELFF
TRBV18 CASSPTGARYSYTF
TRBV19 CASSQHDRVGQPQHF
TRBV18 CASSPGTEETQYF
TRBV6-5 CASRNPEAGRYEQYF
TRBV2 CASSEEVAGNYEQYF
TRBV19 CASSMRDYEQYF